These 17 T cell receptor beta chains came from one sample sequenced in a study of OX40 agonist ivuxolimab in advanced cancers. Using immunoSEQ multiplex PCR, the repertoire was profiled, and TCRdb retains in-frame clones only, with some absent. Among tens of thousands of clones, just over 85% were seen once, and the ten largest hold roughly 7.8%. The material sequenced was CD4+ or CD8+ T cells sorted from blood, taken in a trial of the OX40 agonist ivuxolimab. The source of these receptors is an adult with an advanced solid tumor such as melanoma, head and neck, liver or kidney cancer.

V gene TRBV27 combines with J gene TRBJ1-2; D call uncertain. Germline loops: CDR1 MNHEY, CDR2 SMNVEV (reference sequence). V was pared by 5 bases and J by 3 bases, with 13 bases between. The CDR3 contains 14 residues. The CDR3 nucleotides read TGTGCCAGCAGTCCAGTCGGGAGGTACTATGGCTACACCTTC. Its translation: CASSPVGRYYGYTF.

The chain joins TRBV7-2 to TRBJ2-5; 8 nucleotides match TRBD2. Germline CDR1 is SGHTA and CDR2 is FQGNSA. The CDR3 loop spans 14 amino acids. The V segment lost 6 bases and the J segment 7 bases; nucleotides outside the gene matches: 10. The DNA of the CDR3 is TGTGCCAGCAGTCCCATAGCGGGGAGGGCGACCCAGTACTTC. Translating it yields CASSPIAGRATQYF. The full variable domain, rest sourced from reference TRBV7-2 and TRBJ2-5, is GAGVSQSPSNKVTEKGKDVELRCDPISGHTALYWYRQSLGQGLEFLIYFQGNSAPDKSGLPSDRFSAERTGGSVSTLTIQRTQQEDSAVYLCASSPIAGRATQYFGPGTRLLVL.

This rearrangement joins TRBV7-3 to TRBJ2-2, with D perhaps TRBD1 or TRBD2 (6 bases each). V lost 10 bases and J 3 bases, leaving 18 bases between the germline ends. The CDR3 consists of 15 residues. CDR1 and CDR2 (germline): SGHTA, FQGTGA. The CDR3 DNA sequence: TGTGCCACCAACCCCCTGGGGGGCGACACCGGGGAGCTGTTTTTT. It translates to CATNPLGGDTGELFF.

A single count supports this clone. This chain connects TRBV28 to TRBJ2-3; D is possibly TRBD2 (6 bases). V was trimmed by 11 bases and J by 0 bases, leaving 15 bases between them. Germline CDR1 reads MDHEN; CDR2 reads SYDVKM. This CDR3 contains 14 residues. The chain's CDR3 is CACEQGLSTDTQYF. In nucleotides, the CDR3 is TGTGCCTGTGAGCAGGGACTGAGCACAGATACGCAGTATTTT.

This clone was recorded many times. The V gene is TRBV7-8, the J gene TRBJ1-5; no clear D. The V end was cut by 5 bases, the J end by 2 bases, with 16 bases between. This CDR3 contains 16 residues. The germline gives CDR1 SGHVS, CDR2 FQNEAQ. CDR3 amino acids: CASSPVRSEGNQPQHF. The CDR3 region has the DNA TGTGCCAGCAGCCCGGTACGAAGTGAGGGCAATCAGCCCCAGCATTTT.

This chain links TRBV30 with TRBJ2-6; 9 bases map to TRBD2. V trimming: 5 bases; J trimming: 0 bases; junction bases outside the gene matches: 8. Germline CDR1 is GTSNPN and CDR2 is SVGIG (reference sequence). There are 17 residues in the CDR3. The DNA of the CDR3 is TGTGCCTGGCAAAGCGGGGGGTTTAACTCTGGGGCCAACGTCCTGACTTTC. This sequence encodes CAWQSGGFNSGANVLTF. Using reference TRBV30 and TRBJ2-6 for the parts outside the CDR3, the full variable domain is SQTIHQWPATLVQPVGSPLSLECTVEGTSNPNLYWYRQAAGRGLQLLFYSVGIGQISSEVPQNLSASRPQDRQFILSSKKLLLSDSGFYLCAWQSGGFNSGANVLTFGAGSRLTVL.

CDR3 bases: TGTGCCAGCAGCGCGACACAGGTTGAAGCTTTCTTT. It is translated as CASSATQVEAFF. The V gene is TRBV7-2, the J gene TRBJ1-1, with D perhaps TRBD1 (5 bases). Looked up from germline, CDR1 is SGHTA and CDR2 is FQGNSA. The ends were cut back, 5 bases at V and 7 bases at J, with 11 bases in the middle. The length of the CDR3 is 12 residues.

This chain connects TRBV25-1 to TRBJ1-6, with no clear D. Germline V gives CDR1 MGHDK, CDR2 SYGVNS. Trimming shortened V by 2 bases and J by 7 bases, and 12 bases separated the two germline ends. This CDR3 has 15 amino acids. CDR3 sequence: CASSERSVVNSPLHF. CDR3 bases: TGTGCCAGCAGTGAAAGATCCGTTGTGAATTCACCCCTCCACTTT.

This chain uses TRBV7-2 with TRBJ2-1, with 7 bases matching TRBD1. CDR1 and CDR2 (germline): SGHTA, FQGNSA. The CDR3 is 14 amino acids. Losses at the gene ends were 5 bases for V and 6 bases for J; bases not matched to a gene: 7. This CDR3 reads CASSVGQQRNEQFF. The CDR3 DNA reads TGTGCCAGCAGCGTGGGACAGCAGCGCAATGAGCAGTTCTTC.

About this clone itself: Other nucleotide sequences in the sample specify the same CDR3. Written as DNA, the CDR3 is TGCGCCAGCTCAGGGGGGGGCACAGATACGCAGTATTTT. Protein sequence: CASSGGGTDTQYF. The rearrangement links TRBV5-1 to TRBJ2-3; D may correspond to TRBD1 or TRBD2 (7 bases each). Germline CDR1 is SGHRS and CDR2 is YFSETQ. The V and J ends lost 7 bases and 1 base respectively, with 10 bases between them. The CDR3 runs to 13 residues. Drawing the rest from reference TRBV5-1 and TRBJ2-3, the complete variable domain is KAGVTQTPRYLIKTRGQQVTLSCSPISGHRSVSWYQQTPGQGLQFLFEYFSETQRNKGNFPGRFSGRQFSNSRSEMNVSTLELGDSALYLCASSGGGTDTQYFGPGTRLTVL.

The CDR3 coding sequence is TGTGCCAGCAGTGACCCTCAGGGGATTCGGGGGGAGCTGTTTTTT. Protein sequence: CASSDPQGIRGELFF. The chain uses TRBV2 and TRBJ2-2, with D perhaps matching TRBD1 (6 bases). The V gene's germline CDR1 is SNHLY and CDR2 FYNNEI. The CDR3 is made up of 15 amino acids. V was pared by 3 bases and J by 8 bases, with 16 bases between.

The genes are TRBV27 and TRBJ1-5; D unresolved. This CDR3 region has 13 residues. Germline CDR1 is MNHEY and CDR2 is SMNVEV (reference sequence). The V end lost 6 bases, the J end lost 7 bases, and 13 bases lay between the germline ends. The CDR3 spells CASSPLAGQPQHF. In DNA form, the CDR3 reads TGTGCCAGCAGCCCACTAGCCGGGCAGCCCCAGCATTTT.

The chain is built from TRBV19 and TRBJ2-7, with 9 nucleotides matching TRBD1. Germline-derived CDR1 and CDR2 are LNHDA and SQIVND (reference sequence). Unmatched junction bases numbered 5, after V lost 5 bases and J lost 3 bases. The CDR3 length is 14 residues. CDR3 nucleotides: TGTGCCAGTAGTCTACAGGGGGCGATCTACGAGCAGTACTTC. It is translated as CASSLQGAIYEQYF. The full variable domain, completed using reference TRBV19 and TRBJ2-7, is DGGITQSPKYLFRKEGQNVTLSCEQNLNHDAMYWYRQDPGQGLRLIYYSQIVNDFQKGDIAEGYSVSREKKESFPLTVTSAQKNPTAFYLCASSLQGAIYEQYFGPGTRLTVT.

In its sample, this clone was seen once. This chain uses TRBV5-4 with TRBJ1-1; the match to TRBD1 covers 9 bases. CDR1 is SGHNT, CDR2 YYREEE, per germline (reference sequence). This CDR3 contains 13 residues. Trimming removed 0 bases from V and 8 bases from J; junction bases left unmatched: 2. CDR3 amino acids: CASSLGGTGEAFF. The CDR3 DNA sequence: TGTGCCAGCAGCTTGGGGGGGACAGGGGAAGCTTTCTTT.

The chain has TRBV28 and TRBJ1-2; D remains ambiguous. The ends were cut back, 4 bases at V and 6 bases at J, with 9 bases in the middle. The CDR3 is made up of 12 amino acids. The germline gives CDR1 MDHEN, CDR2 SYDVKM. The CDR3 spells CASSSLTNGYTF. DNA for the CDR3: TGTGCCAGCAGTTCCTTGACGAATGGCTACACCTTC.

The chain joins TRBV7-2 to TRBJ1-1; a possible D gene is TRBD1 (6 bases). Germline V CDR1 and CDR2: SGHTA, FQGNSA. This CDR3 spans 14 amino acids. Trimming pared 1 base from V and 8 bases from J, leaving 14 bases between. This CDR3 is CASSLESRGLEAFF. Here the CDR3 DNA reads TGTGCCAGCAGCTTAGAGTCCAGGGGATTAGAAGCTTTCTTT.

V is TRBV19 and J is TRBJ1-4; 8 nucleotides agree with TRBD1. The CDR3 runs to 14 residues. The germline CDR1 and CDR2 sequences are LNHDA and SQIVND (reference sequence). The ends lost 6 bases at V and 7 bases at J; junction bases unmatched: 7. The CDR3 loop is CASRGTGEGEKLFF. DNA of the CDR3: TGTGCCAGTAGAGGGACAGGCGAGGGTGAAAAACTGTTTTTT.